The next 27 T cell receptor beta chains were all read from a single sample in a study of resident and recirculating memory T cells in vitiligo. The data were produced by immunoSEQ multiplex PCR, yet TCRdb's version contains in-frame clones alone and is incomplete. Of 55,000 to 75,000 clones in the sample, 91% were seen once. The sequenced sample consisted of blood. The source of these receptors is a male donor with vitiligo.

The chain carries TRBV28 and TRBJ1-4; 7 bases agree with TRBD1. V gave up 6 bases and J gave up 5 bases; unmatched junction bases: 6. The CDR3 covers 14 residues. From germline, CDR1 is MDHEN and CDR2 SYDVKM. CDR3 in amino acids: CASSSGTENEKLFF. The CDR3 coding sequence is TGTGCCAGCAGCTCCGGGACAGAGAATGAAAAACTGTTTTTT.

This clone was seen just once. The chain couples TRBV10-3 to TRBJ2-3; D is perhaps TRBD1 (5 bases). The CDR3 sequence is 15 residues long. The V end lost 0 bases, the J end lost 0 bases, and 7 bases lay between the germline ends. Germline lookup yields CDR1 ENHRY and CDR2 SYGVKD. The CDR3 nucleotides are TGTGCCATCAGTGAGTCGCAGGGAAGCACAGATACGCAGTATTTT. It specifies CAISESQGSTDTQYF.

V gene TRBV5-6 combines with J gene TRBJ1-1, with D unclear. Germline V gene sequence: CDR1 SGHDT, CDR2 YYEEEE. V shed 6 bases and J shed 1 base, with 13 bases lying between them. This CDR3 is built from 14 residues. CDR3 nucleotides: TGTGCCAGCACCCCGCCTCGAGGGAACACTGAAGCTTTCTTT. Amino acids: CASTPPRGNTEAFF.

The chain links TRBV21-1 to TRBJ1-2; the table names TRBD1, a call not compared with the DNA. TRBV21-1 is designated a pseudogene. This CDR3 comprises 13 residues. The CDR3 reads CASSRPTGDGYTF. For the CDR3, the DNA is TGTGCCAGCAGCAGACCGACAGGGGACGGCTACACCTTC.

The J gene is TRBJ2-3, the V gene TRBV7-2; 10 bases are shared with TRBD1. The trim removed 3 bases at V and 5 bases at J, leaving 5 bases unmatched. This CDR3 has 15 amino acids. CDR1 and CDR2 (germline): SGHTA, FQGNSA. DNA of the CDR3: TGTGCCAGCAGCTTTGACAGGGGGCATCAAGATACGCAGTATTTT. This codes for CASSFDRGHQDTQYF. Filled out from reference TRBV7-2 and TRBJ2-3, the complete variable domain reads GAGVSQSPSNKVTEKGKDVELRCDPISGHTALYWYRQSLGQGLEFLIYFQGNSAPDKSGLPSDRFSAERTGGSVSTLTIQRTQQEDSAVYLCASSFDRGHQDTQYFGPGTRLTVL.

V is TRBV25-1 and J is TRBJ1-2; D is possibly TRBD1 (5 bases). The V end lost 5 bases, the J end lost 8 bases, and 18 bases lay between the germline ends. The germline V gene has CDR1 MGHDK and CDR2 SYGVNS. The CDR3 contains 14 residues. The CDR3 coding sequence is TGTGCCAGCAGTTCACCCCTGGCGGGGCGAGGCTACACCTTC. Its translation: CASSSPLAGRGYTF.

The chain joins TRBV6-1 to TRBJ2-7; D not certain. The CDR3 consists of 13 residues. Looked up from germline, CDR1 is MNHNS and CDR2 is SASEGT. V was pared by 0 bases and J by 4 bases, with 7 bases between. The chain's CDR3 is CASSEALKYEQYF. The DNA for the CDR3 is TGTGCCAGCAGTGAAGCGCTAAAGTACGAGCAGTACTTC.

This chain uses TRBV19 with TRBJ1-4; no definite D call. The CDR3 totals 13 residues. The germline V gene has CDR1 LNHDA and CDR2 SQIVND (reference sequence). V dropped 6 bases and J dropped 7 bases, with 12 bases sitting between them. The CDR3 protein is CASRGSDGEKLFF. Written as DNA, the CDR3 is TGTGCCAGTAGGGGCAGTGACGGTGAAAAACTGTTTTTT. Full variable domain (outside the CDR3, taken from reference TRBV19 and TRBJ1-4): DGGITQSPKYLFRKEGQNVTLSCEQNLNHDAMYWYRQDPGQGLRLIYYSQIVNDFQKGDIAEGYSVSREKKESFPLTVTSAQKNPTAFYLCASRGSDGEKLFFGSGTQLSVL.

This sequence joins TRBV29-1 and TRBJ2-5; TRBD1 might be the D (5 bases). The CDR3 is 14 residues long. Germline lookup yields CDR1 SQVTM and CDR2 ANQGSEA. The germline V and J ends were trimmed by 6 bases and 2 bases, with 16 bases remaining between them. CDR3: CSVGVEVLQETQYF. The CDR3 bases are TGCAGCGTAGGGGTCGAGGTCCTACAAGAGACCCAGTACTTC.

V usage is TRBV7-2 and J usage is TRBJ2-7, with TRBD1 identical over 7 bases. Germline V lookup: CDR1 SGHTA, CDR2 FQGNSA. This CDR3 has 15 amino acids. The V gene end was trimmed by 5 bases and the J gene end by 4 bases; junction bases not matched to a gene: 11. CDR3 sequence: CASSASTGRLYEQYF. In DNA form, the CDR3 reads TGTGCCAGCAGCGCCTCGACAGGGAGACTGTACGAGCAGTACTTC. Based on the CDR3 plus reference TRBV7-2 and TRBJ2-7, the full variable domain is GAGVSQSPSNKVTEKGKDVELRCDPISGHTALYWYRQSLGQGLEFLIYFQGNSAPDKSGLPSDRFSAERTGGSVSTLTIQRTQQEDSAVYLCASSASTGRLYEQYFGPGTRLTVT.

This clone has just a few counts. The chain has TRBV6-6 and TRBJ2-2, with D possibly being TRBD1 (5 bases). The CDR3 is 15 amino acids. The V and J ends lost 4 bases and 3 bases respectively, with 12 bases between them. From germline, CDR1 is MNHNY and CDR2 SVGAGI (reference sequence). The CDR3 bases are TGTGCCAGCAGTTTGAAGGCAGGGCACACCGGGGAGCTGTTTTTT. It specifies CASSLKAGHTGELFF.

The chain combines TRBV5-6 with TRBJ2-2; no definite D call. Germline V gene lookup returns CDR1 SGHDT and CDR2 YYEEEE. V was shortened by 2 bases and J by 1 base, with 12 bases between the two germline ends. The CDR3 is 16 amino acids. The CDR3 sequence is CASSFRRPQNTGELFF. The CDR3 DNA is TGTGCCAGCAGCTTTAGGCGGCCGCAGAACACCGGGGAGCTGTTTTTT. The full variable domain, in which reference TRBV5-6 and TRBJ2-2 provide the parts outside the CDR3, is DAGVTQSPTHLIKTRGQQVTLRCSPKSGHDTVSWYQQALGQGPQFIFQYYEEEERQRGNFPDRFSGHQFPNYSSELNVNALLLGDSALYLCASSFRRPQNTGELFFGEGSRLTVL.

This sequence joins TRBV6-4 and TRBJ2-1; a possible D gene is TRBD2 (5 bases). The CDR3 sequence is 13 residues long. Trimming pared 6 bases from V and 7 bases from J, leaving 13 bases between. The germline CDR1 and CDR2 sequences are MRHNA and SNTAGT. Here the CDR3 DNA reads TGTGCCAGCAGCTCCGCTGAGCGGAATGAGCAGTTCTTC. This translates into CASSSAERNEQFF.

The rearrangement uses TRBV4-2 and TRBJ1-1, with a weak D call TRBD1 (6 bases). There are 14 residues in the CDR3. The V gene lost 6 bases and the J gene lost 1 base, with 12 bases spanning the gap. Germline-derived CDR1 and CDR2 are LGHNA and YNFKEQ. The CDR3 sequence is CASRSTGPNTEAFF. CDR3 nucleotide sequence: TGTGCCAGCAGATCTACAGGGCCGAACACTGAAGCTTTCTTT.

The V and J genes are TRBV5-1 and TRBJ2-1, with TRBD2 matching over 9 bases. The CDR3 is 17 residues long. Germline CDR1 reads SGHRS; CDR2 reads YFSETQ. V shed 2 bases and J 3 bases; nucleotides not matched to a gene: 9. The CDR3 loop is CASSFSSSGVLYNEQFF. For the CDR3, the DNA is TGCGCCAGCAGCTTTAGTTCTAGCGGGGTGCTCTACAATGAGCAGTTCTTC.

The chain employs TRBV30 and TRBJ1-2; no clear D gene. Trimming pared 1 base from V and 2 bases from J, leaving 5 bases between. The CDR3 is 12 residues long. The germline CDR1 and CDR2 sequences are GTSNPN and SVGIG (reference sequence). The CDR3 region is CAWSGRNYGYTF. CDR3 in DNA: TGTGCCTGGAGTGGGCGGAACTATGGCTACACCTTC.

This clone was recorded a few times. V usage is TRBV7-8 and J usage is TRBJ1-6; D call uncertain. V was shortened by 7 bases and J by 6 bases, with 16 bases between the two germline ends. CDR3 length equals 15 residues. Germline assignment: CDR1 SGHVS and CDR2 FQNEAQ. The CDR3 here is CASTLPPAGNSPLHF. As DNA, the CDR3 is TGTGCCAGCACCCTTCCCCCGGCGGGTAATTCACCCCTCCACTTT.

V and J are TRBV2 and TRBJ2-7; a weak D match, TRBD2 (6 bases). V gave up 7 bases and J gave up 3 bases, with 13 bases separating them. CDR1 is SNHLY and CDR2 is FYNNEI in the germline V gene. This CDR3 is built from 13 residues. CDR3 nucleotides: TGTGCCAGCAATCGGGACTCGATCTACGAGCAGTACTTC. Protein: CASNRDSIYEQYF.

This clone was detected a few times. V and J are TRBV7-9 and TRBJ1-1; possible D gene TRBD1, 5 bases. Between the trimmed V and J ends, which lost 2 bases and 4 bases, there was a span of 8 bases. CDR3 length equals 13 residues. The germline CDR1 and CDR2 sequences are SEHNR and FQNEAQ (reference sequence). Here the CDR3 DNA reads TGTGCCAGCAGCTTAACAGGTACCACTGAAGCTTTCTTT. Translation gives CASSLTGTTEAFF.

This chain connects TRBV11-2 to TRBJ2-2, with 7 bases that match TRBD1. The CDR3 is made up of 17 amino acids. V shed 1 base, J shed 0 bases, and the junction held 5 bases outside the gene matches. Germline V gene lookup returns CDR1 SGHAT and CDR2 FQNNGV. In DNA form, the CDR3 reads TGTGCCAGCAGCTTAGCGGGGCAGGGGGCGAACACCGGGGAGCTGTTTTTT. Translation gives CASSLAGQGANTGELFF.

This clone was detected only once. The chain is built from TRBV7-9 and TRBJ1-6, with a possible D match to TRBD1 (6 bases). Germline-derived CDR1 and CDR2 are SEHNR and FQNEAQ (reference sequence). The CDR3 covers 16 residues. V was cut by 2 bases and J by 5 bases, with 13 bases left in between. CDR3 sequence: CASSLIGAGDNSPLHF. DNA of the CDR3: TGTGCCAGCAGCTTAATCGGGGCAGGGGATAATTCACCCCTCCACTTT.

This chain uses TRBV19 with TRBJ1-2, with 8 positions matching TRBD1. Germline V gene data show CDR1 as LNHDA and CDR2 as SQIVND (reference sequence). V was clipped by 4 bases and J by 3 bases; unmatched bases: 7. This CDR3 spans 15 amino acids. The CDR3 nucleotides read TGTGCCAGTAGTACCGGGTCAGGGGGCCACTATGGCTACACCTTC. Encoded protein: CASSTGSGGHYGYTF. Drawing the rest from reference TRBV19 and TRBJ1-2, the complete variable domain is DGGITQSPKYLFRKEGQNVTLSCEQNLNHDAMYWYRQDPGQGLRLIYYSQIVNDFQKGDIAEGYSVSREKKESFPLTVTSAQKNPTAFYLCASSTGSGGHYGYTFGSGTRLTVV.

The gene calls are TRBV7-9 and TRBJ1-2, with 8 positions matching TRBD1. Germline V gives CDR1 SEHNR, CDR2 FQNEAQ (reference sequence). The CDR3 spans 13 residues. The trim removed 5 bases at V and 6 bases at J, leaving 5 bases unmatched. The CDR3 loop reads CASSPRTGNGYTF. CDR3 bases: TGTGCCAGCAGCCCCCGGACAGGGAATGGCTACACCTTC.

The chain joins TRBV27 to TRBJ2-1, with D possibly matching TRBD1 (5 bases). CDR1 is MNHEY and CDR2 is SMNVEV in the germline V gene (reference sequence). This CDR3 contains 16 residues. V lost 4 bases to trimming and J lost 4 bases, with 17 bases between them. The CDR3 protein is CASSSENRMGYNEQFF. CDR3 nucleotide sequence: TGTGCCAGCAGTTCCGAAAACAGGATGGGTTACAATGAGCAGTTCTTC.

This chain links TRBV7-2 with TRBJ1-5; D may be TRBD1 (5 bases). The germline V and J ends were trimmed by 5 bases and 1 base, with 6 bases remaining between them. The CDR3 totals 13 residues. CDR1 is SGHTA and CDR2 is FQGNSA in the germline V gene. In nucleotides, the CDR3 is TGTGCCAGCAGCCGACAGAGCAATCAGCCCCAGCATTTT. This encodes CASSRQSNQPQHF.

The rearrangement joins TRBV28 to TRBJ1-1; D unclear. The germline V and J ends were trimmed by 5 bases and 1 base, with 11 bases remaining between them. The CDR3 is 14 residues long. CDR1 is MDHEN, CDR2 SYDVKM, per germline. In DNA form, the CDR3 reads TGTGCCAGCAGTGTGGCGGGGAGGAACACTGAAGCTTTCTTT. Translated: CASSVAGRNTEAFF.

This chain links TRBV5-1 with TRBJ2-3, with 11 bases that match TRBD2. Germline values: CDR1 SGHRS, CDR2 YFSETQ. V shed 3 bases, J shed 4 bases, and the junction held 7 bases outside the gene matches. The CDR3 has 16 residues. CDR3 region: CASSSKTSGVSDTQYF. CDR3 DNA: TGCGCCAGCAGCTCAAAGACTAGCGGGGTATCAGATACGCAGTATTTT.